Presented here are 11 T cell receptor beta chains from one specimen sequenced in a study of T cell repertoires in cytomegalovirus infection. TCRdb reprocessed the reads via MiXCR and lists one record per CDR3 protein. The table has 560,000 or so distinct CDR3 sequences, more than 15% seen once. Source material: CD8+ T cells from PBMCs. These receptors came from a human donor in good health (CMV status not recorded). Some clones in this sample may be carry-over from other donors' samples.

In this sample, this clonotype turned up many times. The chain carries TRBV6-1 and TRBJ2-7; D is ambiguous. CDR1 and CDR2 from the germline V gene are MNHNS and SASEGT. The CDR3 extends over 15 amino acids. V gave up 1 base and J gave up 1 base, with 11 bases separating them. The DNA for the CDR3 is TGTGCCAGCAGTGAAGACGGCGGACGATCCTACGAGCAGTACTTC. Protein product: CASSEDGGRSYEQYF.

Many counts were recorded for this clonotype. V is TRBV7-9 and J is TRBJ2-7; TRBD2 agrees at 8 bases. With 4 bases clipped from V and 6 bases from J, the junction kept 11 bases outside the gene matches. The CDR3 has 15 residues. Germline lookup yields CDR1 SEHNR and CDR2 FQNEAQ (reference sequence). The CDR3 DNA sequence: TGTGCCAGCAGCTCTCCGGGACTAGTAAAGGCCGAGCAGTACTTC. Translated, it gives CASSSPGLVKAEQYF.

This clonotype was found many times. The genes are TRBV12-3 or TRBV12-4 and TRBJ2-7; D remains ambiguous. This CDR3 spans 13 amino acids. The V end lost 8 bases, the J end lost 2 bases, and 13 bases lay between the germline ends. CDR3 sequence: CASASSSPYEQYF. CDR3 in DNA: TGTGCCAGCGCCTCAAGTAGCCCCTACGAGCAGTACTTC.

This clonotype was observed a handful of times. This rearrangement joins TRBV20-1 to TRBJ1-3; TRBD1 might be the D (5 bases). CDR1 and CDR2 (germline): DFQATT, SNEGSKA (reference sequence). V lost 5 bases, J lost 0 bases, and 11 bases lay in between. The CDR3 extends over 14 amino acids. CDR3: CSALDRDSGNTIYF. The CDR3 DNA reads TGCAGTGCTTTAGACAGAGACTCTGGAAACACCATATATTTT.

In DNA, the CDR3 is TGTGCCAGCAGTTTAAGGACAGGGGGTGCTTTCTTT. The encoded protein is CASSLRTGGAFF. The chain links TRBV12-3 or TRBV12-4 to TRBJ1-1; 10 bases are a match to TRBD1. The CDR3 runs to 12 residues. The V and J ends lost 2 bases and 11 bases, in that order; junction bases with no gene match: 2.

This clonotype was observed many times. The chain couples TRBV7-9 to TRBJ2-3, with 9 nucleotides matching TRBD1. Trimming cost V 5 bases and J 3 bases; bases outside gene matches: 6. The length of the CDR3 is 15 residues. Germline CDR1 and CDR2: SEHNR and FQNEAQ (reference sequence). The CDR3 DNA reads as TGTGCCAGCAGCCCAAGGACAGGGGAAACAGATACGCAGTATTTT. Translated, it gives CASSPRTGETDTQYF.

This clonotype has a handful of counts. The chain has TRBV27 and TRBJ2-1, with unresolved D. This CDR3 has 11 residues. Germline V lookup: CDR1 MNHEY, CDR2 SMNVEV (reference sequence). V lost 3 bases to trimming and J lost 15 bases, with 12 bases between them. The CDR3: CASSFGSQRFF. The CDR3 nucleotides are TGTGCCAGCAGTTTCGGGTCCCAACGGTTCTTC.

This chain connects TRBV7-9 to TRBJ1-2; possible D gene TRBD1, 5 bases. Germline V gene sequence: CDR1 SEHNR, CDR2 FQNEAQ (reference sequence). V was cut by 7 bases and J by 0 bases, with 12 bases left in between. The CDR3 loop spans 14 amino acids. The CDR3 coding sequence is TGTGCCAGCATCACCGGAGGGGCTAACTATGGCTACACCTTC. Amino acid sequence: CASITGGANYGYTF.

This clonotype was seen only a few times. The rearrangement uses TRBV11-2 and TRBJ1-1; 9 bases match TRBD1. This CDR3 is built from 13 residues. V gave up 7 bases and J gave up 6 bases; unmatched junction bases: 6. CDR1 and CDR2 from the germline V gene are SGHAT and FQNNGV. The CDR3 loop is CASNTGGSAEAFF. The CDR3 nucleotides are TGTGCCAGCAACACAGGGGGCTCCGCTGAAGCTTTCTTT.

This clonotype occurred many times. The chain combines TRBV11-2 with TRBJ2-5, with 8 nucleotides matching TRBD1. The CDR3 has 12 residues. Germline assignment: CDR1 SGHAT and CDR2 FQNNGV. Losses at the gene ends were 6 bases for V and 3 bases for J; bases not matched to a gene: 0. CDR3 in DNA: TGTGCCAGCAGGGACAGGGAAGAGACCCAGTACTTC. This gives the protein CASRDREETQYF.

Many counts were recorded for this clonotype. V is TRBV6-6 and J is TRBJ1-5; D call uncertain. This CDR3 comprises 13 residues. Germline CDR1 MNHNY, CDR2 SVGAGI (reference sequence). V was clipped by 2 bases and J by 5 bases, with 7 bases between them. The DNA for the CDR3 is TGTGCCAGCAGTTACAGGCCGGATCAGCCCCAGCATTTT. It specifies CASSYRPDQPQHF.